This paragraph covers one TCR beta chain sequence. The antigen it binds to is not known. Per-base qualities were not stored, and no clone one base away is much larger. These data come from a study of blood T cell repertoires in COVID-19 (dated by TCRdb to about 2020). About the study as a whole: Samples from collaborators originated in the United States, Italy and Spain and spanned both the acute and convalescent phases of COVID-19. A de-identified subject ID, COVID-19 status, age in years and sex were almost always included in the sample metadata. Where available, HLA class I and class II types were obtained from metadata supplied by the sample provider rather than from assay-based typing. The samples were drawn from the first 160 participants of the ongoing ImmuneRACE study and from 950 to 1,500 subjects provided by 6 global collaborators. A freely available public database, intended as a resource for researchers studying the immune response to SARS-CoV-2, is where the repertoires were released. Deeply sampled blood TCRbeta repertoires from subjects exposed to, actively infected with, or recovered from COVID-19 were included in the dataset. The material from the prospective study consisted of cDNA or gDNA derived from T cells, B-cell-depleted T cells, or PBMCs.

Another Seattle source contributed samples from volunteer blood donors who had recovered from COVID-19. The collaborating institutions used their own protocols to collect whole blood in K2EDTA tubes. For TCRbeta analysis, collaborator samples were shipped as frozen whole blood, as isolated PBMCs, or as DNA extracted from either sample type. The immunoSEQ Assay, a bias-controlled multiplex PCR, was used to amplify TCRbeta CDR3 regions from genomic DNA. The authors' analysis ran thus. Nucleated cell counts per sample were estimated from amplification of reference gene primers within the assay. To quantify the absolute abundance of each unique TCRbeta CDR3 rearrangement, sequence reads were collapsed and filtered. For each sample, productive Simpson clonality was calculated by taking the square root of Simpson's diversity index across productive rearrangements. Imported from immuneACCESS, the table was reduced by TCRdb to in-frame sequences with V and J called. These copies leave out some clones; in studies compared against another copy, an unresolved V gene accounts for under half, and the cause of the remainder is not known. Clone size and V and J calls were adopted from that table, with D and trimming inferred from the DNA. Counted in this sample were 190,000 or so clones; about 86% of them appeared once. The biggest ten clones account for 6.2% of the sample.

Study-level results and caveats: The quantity of clinical and demographic metadata differed by source and by participant and was supplied without curation.

V is trimmed back by 4 bases and J by 3 bases, and the junction contains 8 bases that no gene match accounts for. According to the germline V gene (reference sequence), CDR1 reads LNHDA and CDR2 reads SQIVND. The CDR3 runs 15 residues from the cysteine to the phenylalanine. Solely the CDR3 DNA is kept, with 45 bases framed from the first base. Sequenced input: peripheral blood. This TCR derives from a man aged 60 to 69 who had recovered from COVID-19. The chain uses TRBV19 and TRBJ2-7; TRBD2 aligns with 8 central bases. The sequence in DNA is TGTGCCAGTAGTAAGCAGCCGGGACTAGGCTACGAGCAGTACTTC. Its translation is CASSKQPGLGYEQYF.